Listed here is a single T cell receptor beta chain. Its antigen is not known. The assay was immunoSEQ multiplex PCR, and TCRdb's table has in-frame clones only and misses some. Of about 2.4 million clones in the sample, more than 85% are singletons; the top ten hold about 0.34%. These data belong to a study of shared clonotypes between healthy human individuals. The CDR3 contains 14 residues. Germline CDR1 is SGDLS and CDR2 is YYNGEE. Trimming left V 0 bases short and J 4 bases short, with 9 bases between. Study outcomes and limitations: Rarefaction gave evidence that sorted-subset sequencing remained incomplete despite large depth.

Sequencing used naive CD4+ T cells from PBMCs. Subset described: CD45RA+ positively selected. The source is a young man in good health. Some clones in this sample may be carry-over from other donors' samples. The chain combines TRBV9 with TRBJ2-3, with D tentatively TRBD1 or TRBD2 (5 bases each). The CDR3 DNA is TGTGCCAGCAGCGTAGCGGGGCGGGCAGATACGCAGTATTTT. Protein product: CASSVAGRADTQYF.